This TCR beta chain emerged from a study of spatial heterogeneity in lung cancer. Study-wide background: More beta-chain than alpha-chain sequences were consistently detected.

This CDR3 has 17 amino acids. Looked up from germline, CDR1 is SNHLY and CDR2 is FYNNEI. The V and J ends lost 6 bases and 6 bases respectively, with 23 bases between them. TCR cDNA molecules each carried a unique molecular identifier. TCRdb processed the 5' RACE reads anew with MiXCR; each CDR3 protein has one entry. The data hold approximately 39,000 distinct CDR3 sequences, with around 5.8% observed a single time. Time point noted: sample taken at primary tumor resection. The input material, whole RNA from tumor, nontumor lung or frozen PBMC, was sequenced unsorted. The TCR was taken from a male donor with early-stage non-small cell lung cancer. The V and J genes are TRBV2 and TRBJ1-4; no firm D call. Material: PBMCs, obtained at surgery. The CDR3 loop is CASSGGMTVRRYEKLFF. The CDR3 nucleotides are TGTGCCAGCAGCGGAGGGATGACGGTCCGACGGTATGAAAAACTGTTTTTT.